This T cell receptor (beta chain) comes out of a study of breast tumors, draining lymph nodes, adjacent tissues. MiXCR, run by TCRdb on the multiplex PCR reads, gives a single entry per CDR3 protein. The sample carries about 8,300 distinct CDR3 sequences, under 50% recorded once. Germline V gene data show CDR1 as MNHEY and CDR2 as SVGAGI. Trimming took 5 bases from V and 7 from J, leaving 15 bases between them. The CDR3 spans 15 residues. General study findings and limits: Luminal-like breast cancer showed significantly greater tumor-nontumor repertoire similarity than basal-like breast cancer did. The lymph node origin of tumor T cells was framed as consistent with a hypothesis, not demonstrated.

By share, this clonotype ranks as medium-sized. The antigen is undetermined. The chain couples TRBV6-5 to TRBJ1-6; D is possibly TRBD1 (5 bases). This clonotype was obtained from a female donor with breast cancer. Some clones in this sample may be carry-over from other donors' samples. Material for sequencing was tumor-adjacent breast tissue. The CDR3 DNA is TGTGCCAGCAGTCCAACCGGGACTCTGAATTCACCCCTCCACTTT. Translated: CASSPTGTLNSPLHF.